These T cell receptor beta chains were read from a single sample in a study of post-analysis software for immune sequencing data. TCRdb redid the calling of the PCR reads with MiXCR, one entry per CDR3 protein. The sample contains about 540,000 distinct CDR3 sequences, 30% to 40% of which appear only once. The sample was blood. These receptors were obtained from a girl aged 2-17 years with multiple sclerosis. Both conserved end residues are part of each CDR3. A D gene is named only where the DNA matches it firmly. Part of the rows lack a size; the others show once, few, many or a class for expanded clones.

j_gene,abundance,v_gene,d_gene,len,CDR3nt,CDR3aa
TRBJ2-1,few,TRBV5-1,-,15,TGCGCCAGCGGCTCCCCGGGACTGGGCTCGAATGAGCAGTTCTTC,CASGSPGLGSNEQFF
TRBJ2-5,few,TRBV7-2,TRBD2,15,TGTGCCAGCAGCCCCCTCGGGGGGGGGCCAGAGACCCAGTACTTC,CASSPLGGGPETQYF
TRBJ1-2,-,TRBV6-5,-,13,TGTGCCAGCAGTTACAAAGGGGTGGAGGGCTACACCTTC,CASSYKGVEGYTF
TRBJ2-3,-,TRBV4-1,-,15,TGCGCCAGCAGCCAAGGAGACAAGAGCACAGATACGCAGTATTTT,CASSQGDKSTDTQYF
TRBJ2-7,few,TRBV7-3,TRBD2,15,TGTGCCAGCAGCCTCAGCGGGGGTTCAGTCTACGAGCAGTACTTC,CASSLSGGSVYEQYF
TRBJ2-3,once,TRBV6-6,TRBD2,17,TGTGCCAGCATCCTCGGACTGGCGGGGAGGGGCACAGATACGCAGTATTTT,CASILGLAGRGTDTQYF
TRBJ1-5,few,TRBV20-1,-,17,TGCAGTGCTAGAGTCGTTAATACAAGACAGGGCAATCAGCCCCAGCATTTT,CSARVVNTRQGNQPQHF
TRBJ2-7,few,TRBV3-1,-,17,TGTGCCAGCAGCCAACCCACCCTTGGTTTAGGGGTCTACGAGCAGTACTTC,CASSQPTLGLGVYEQYF
TRBJ2-1,-,TRBV15,TRBD2,16,TGTGCCGCCAGGGTGGCGGCGCGGGGGACCTACAATGAGCAGTTCTTC,CAARVAARGTYNEQFF
TRBJ1-1,-,TRBV29-1,-,14,TGCAGCGTCGGTGGTGGGGGCTTGAACACTGAAGCTTTCTTT,CSVGGGGLNTEAFF
TRBJ2-2,-,TRBV6-1,TRBD2,12,TGTGCCAGCAATAGCGGGCGTGGGGAGCTGTTTTTT,CASNSGRGELFF
TRBJ2-5,-,TRBV12-3/TRBV12-4,-,16,TGTGCCAGCAGTGCCGGGAGAGGGCCCTACCAAGAGACCCAGTACTTC,CASSAGRGPYQETQYF